The clone carrying this T cell receptor beta chain was counted many times. Its antigen remains unidentified. This specimen belongs to a study of T cells in Graves' hyperthyroidism and ophthalmopathy. Study observations and caveats: Patients with ophthalmopathy were separated from those with stable hyperthyroidism by a 13 V-J model.

What was amplified from RNA transcripts were TCR beta CDR3 regions. An initial round of RT-PCR targeting the TCR CDR3 relied on the HTBI primer set. Each CDR3 protein gets one entry after TCRdb re-called the multiplex PCR reads with MiXCR. Of about 600,000 distinct CDR3 sequences listed, roughly a sixth are singletons. The CDR3 totals 16 residues. Trimming shortened V by 5 bases and J by 2 bases, and 18 bases separated the two germline ends. Germline CDR1 is MNHNS and CDR2 is SASEGT. Source material: blood. This rearrangement joins TRBV6-1 to TRBJ1-2; a possible D gene is TRBD1 (5 bases). The receptor was isolated from a woman in her thirties or forties with Graves' ophthalmopathy. CDR3 DNA sequence: TGTGCCAGCAGTCCGTCTTTCCCGACAGCCAACTATGGCTACACCTTC. Its protein is CASSPSFPTANYGYTF.